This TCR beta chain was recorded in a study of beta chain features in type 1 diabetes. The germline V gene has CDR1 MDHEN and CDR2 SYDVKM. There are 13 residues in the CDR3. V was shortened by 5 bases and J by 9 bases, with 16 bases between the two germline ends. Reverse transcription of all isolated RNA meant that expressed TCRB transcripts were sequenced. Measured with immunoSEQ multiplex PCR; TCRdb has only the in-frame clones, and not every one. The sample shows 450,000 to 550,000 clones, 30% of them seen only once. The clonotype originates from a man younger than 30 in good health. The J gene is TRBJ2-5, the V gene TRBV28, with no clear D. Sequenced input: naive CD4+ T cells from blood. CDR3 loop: CASSPTPGQAQYF. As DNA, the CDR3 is TGTGCCAGCAGTCCCACGCCAGGCCAGGCCCAGTACTTC.